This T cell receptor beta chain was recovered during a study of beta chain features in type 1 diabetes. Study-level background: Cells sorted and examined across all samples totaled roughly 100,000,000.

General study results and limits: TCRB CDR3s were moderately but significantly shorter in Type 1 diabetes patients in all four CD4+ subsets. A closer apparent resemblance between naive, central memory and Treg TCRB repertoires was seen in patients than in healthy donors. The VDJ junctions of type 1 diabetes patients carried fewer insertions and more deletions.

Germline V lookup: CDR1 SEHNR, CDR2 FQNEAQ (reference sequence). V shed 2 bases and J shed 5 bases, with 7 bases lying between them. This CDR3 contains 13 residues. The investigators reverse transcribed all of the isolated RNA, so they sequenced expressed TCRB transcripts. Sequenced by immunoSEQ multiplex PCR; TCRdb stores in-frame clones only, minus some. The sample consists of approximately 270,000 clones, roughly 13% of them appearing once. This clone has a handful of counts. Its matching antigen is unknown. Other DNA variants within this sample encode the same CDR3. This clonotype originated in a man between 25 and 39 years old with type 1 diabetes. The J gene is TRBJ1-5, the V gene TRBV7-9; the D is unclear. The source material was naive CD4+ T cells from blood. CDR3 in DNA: TGTGCCAGCAGCTTAAGCGGGGATCAGCCCCAGCATTTT. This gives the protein CASSLSGDQPQHF.